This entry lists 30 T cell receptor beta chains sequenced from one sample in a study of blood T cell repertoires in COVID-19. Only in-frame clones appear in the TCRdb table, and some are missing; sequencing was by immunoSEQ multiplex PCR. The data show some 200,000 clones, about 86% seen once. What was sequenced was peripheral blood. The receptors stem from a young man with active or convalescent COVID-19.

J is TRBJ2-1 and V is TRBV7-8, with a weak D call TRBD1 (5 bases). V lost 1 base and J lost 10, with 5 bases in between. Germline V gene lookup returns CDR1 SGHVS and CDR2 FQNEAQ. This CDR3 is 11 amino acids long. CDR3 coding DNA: TGTGCCAGCAGCTTAGACAGGGAGCAGTTCTTC. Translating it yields CASSLDREQFF.

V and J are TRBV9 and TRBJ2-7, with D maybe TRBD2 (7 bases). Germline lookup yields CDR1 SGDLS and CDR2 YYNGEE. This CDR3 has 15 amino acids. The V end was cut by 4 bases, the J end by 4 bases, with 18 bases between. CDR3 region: CASSLGGATLYEQYF. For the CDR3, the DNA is TGTGCCAGCAGCCTGGGGGGGGCAACACTATACGAGCAGTACTTC.

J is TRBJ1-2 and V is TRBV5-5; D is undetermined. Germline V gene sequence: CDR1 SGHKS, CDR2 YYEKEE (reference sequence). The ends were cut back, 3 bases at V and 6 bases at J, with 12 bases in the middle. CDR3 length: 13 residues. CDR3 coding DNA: TGTGCCAGCAGCTATCCGAAGAGGGATGGCTACACCTTC. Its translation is CASSYPKRDGYTF. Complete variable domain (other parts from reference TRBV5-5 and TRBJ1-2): DAGVTQSPTHLIKTRGQQVTLRCSPISGHKSVSWYQQVLGQGPQFIFQYYEKEERGRGNFPDRFSARQFPNYSSELNVNALLLGDSALYLCASSYPKRDGYTFGSGTRLTVV.

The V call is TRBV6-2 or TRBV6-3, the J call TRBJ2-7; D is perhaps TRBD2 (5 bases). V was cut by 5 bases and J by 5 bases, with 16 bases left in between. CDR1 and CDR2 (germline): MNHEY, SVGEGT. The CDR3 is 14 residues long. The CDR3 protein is CASSGLAGSDEQYF. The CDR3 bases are TGTGCCAGCAGTGGGCTAGCAGGTTCCGACGAGCAGTACTTC.

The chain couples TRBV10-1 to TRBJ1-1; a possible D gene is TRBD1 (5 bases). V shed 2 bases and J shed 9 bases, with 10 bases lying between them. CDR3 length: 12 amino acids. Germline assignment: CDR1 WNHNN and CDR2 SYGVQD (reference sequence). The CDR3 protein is CASSETRVKAFF. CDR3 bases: TGCGCCAGCAGTGAGACCAGGGTGAAAGCTTTCTTT.

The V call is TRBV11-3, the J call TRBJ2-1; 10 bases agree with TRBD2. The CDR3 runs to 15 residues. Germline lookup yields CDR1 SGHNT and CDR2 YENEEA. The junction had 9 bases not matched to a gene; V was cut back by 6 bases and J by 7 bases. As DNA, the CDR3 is TGTGCCAGCAGACATACCATAGCGGGAGGAAATGAGCAGTTCTTC. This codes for CASRHTIAGGNEQFF.

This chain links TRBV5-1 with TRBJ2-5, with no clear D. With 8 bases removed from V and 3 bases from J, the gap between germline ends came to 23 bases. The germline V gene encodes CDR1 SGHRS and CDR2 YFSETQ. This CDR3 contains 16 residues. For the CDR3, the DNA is TGCGCCAGTAGACTCAGTGTGTTTAGAGTAGAAGAGACCCAGTACTTC. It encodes CASRLSVFRVEETQYF. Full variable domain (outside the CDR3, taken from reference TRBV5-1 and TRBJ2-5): KAGVTQTPRYLIKTRGQQVTLSCSPISGHRSVSWYQQTPGQGLQFLFEYFSETQRNKGNFPGRFSGRQFSNSRSEMNVSTLELGDSALYLCASRLSVFRVEETQYFGPGTRLLVL.

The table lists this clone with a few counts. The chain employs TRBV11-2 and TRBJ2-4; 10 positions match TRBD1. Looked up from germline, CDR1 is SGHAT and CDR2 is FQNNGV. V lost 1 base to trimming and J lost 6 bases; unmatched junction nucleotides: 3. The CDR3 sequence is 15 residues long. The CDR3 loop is CASSLGDRGLNIQYF. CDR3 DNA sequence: TGTGCCAGCAGCTTAGGTGACAGGGGGCTAAACATTCAGTACTTC.

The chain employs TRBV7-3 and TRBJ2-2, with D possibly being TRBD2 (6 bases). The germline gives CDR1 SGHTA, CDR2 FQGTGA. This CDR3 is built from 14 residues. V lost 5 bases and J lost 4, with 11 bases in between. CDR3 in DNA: TGTGCCAGCAGCCCTGGACTAACCACCGGGGAGCTGTTTTTT. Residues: CASSPGLTTGELFF.

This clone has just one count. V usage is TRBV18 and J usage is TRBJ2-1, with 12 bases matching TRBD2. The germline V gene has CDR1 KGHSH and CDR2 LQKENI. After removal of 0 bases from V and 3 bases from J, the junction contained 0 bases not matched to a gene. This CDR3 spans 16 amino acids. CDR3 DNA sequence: TGTGCCAGCTCACCACCGGGACTAGCGGGCTACAATGAGCAGTTCTTC. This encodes CASSPPGLAGYNEQFF. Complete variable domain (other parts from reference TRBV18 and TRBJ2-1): NAGVMQNPRHLVRRRGQEARLRCSPMKGHSHVYWYRQLPEEGLKFMVYLQKENIIDESGMPKERFSAEFPKEGPSILRIQQVVRGDSAAYFCASSPPGLAGYNEQFFGPGTRLTVL.

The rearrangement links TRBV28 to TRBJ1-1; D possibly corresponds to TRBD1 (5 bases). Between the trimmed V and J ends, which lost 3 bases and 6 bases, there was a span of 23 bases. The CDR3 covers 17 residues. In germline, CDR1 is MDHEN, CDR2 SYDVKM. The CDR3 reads CASSFSRYGGVQAEAFF. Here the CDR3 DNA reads TGTGCCAGCAGTTTCAGTAGGTATGGGGGGGTACAGGCTGAAGCTTTCTTT.

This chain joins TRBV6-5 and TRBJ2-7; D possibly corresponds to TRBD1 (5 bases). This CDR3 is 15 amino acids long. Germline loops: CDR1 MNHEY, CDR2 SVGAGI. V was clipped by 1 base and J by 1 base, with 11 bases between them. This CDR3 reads CASSYYVKGSYEQYF. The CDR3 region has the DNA TGTGCCAGCAGTTACTACGTGAAGGGGTCCTACGAGCAGTACTTC.

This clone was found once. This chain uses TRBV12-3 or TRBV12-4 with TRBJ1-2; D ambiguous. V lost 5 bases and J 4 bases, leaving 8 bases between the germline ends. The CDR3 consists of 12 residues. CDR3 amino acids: CASSAGTYGYTF. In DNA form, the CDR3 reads TGTGCCAGCAGTGCAGGAACCTATGGCTACACCTTC.

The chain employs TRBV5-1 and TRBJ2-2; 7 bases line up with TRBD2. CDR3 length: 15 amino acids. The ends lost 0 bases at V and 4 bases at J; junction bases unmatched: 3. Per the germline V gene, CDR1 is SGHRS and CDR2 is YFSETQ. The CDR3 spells CASSLAGGSTGELFF. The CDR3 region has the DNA TGCGCCAGCAGCTTGGCCGGGGGGTCCACCGGGGAGCTGTTTTTT.

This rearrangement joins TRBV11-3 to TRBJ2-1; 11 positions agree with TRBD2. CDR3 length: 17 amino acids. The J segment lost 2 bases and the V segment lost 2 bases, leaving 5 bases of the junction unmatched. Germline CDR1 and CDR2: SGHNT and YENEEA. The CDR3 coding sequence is TGTGCCAGCAGCTTATTAGCGGGAGGGTCGGCCTACAATGAGCAGTTCTTC. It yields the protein CASSLLAGGSAYNEQFF.

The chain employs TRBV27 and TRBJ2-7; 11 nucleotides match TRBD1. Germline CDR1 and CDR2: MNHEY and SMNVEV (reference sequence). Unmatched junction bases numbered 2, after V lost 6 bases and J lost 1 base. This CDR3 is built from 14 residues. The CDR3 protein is CASSRDRGSYEQYV. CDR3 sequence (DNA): TGTGCCAGCAGCCGGGACAGGGGGTCCTACGAGCAGTACGTC.

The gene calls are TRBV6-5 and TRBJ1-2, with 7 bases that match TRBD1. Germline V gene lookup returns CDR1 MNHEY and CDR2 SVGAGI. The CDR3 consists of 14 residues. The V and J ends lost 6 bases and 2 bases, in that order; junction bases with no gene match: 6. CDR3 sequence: CASRPDRLNYGYTF. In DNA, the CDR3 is TGTGCCAGCAGGCCGGACAGGCTGAACTATGGCTACACCTTC.

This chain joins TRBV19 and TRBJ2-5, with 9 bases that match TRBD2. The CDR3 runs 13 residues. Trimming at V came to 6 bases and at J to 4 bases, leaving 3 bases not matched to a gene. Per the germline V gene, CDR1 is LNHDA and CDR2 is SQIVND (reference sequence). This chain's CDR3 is CASRVLAGETQYF. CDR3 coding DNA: TGTGCCAGTAGGGTACTAGCGGGAGAGACCCAGTACTTC. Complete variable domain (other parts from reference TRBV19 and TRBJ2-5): DGGITQSPKYLFRKEGQNVTLSCEQNLNHDAMYWYRQDPGQGLRLIYYSQIVNDFQKGDIAEGYSVSREKKESFPLTVTSAQKNPTAFYLCASRVLAGETQYFGPGTRLLVL.

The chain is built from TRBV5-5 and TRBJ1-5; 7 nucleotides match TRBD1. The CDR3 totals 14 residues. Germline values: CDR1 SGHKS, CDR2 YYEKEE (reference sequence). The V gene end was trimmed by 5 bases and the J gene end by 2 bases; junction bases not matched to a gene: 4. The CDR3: CASSIGGRNQPQHF. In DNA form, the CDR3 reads TGTGCCAGCAGTATAGGGGGCCGCAATCAGCCCCAGCATTTT.

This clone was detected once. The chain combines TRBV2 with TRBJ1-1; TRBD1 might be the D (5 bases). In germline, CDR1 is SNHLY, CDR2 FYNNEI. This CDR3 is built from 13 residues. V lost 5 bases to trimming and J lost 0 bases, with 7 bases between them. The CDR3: CASSRTLNTEAFF. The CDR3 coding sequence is TGTGCCAGCAGTAGGACACTGAACACTGAAGCTTTCTTT.

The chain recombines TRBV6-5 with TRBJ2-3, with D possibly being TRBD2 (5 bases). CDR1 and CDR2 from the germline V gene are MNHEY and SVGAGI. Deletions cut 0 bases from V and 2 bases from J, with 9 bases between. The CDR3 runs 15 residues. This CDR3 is CASSYSSGFTDTQYF. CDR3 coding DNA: TGTGCCAGCAGTTACTCCAGCGGATTCACAGATACGCAGTATTTT.

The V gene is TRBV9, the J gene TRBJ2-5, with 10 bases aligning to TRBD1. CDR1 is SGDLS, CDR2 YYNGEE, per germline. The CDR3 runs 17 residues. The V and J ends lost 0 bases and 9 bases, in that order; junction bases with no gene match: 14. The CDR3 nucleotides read TGTGCCAGCAGCGTAGCTCCCGGGACAGGGGCCTCGGGGGCCCAGTACTTC. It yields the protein CASSVAPGTGASGAQYF. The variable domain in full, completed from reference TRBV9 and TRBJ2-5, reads DSGVTQTPKHLITATGQRVTLRCSPRSGDLSVYWYQQSLDQGLQFLIQYYNGEERAKGNILERFSAQQFPDLHSELNLSSLELGDSALYFCASSVAPGTGASGAQYFGPGTRLLVL.

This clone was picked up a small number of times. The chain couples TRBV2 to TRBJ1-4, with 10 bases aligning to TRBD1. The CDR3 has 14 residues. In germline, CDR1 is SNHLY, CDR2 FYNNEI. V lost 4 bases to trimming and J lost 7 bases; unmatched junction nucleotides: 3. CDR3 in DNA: TGTGCCAGCAGTGGACAGGGGGCCGGTGAAAAACTGTTTTTT. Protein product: CASSGQGAGEKLFF.

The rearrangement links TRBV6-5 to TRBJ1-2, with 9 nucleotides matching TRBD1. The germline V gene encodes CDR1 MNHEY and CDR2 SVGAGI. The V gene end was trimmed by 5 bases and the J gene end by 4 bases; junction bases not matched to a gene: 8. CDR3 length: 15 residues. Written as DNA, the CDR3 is TGTGCCAGCAGTCCCGGGACAGGGTTGGGCTATGGCTACACCTTC. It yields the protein CASSPGTGLGYGYTF.

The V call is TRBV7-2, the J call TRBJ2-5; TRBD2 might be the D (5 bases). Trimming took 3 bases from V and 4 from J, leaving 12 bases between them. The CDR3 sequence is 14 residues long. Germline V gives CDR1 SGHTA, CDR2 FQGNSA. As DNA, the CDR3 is TGTGCCAGCAGCTTTAACATTGCGGGAGAGACCCAGTACTTC. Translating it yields CASSFNIAGETQYF.

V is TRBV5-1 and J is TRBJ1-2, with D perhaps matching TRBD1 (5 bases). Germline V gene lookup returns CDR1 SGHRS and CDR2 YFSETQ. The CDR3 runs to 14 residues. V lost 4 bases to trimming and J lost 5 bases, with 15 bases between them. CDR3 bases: TGCGCCAGCAGCGAAGACAGCCGGGTATATGGCTACACCTTC. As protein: CASSEDSRVYGYTF.

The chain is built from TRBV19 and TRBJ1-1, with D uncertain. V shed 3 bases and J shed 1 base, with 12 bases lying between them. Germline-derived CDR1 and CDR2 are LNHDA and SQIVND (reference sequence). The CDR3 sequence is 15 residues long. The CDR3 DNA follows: TGTGCCAGTAGTATCATGAGGCCGGGGAACACTGAAGCTTTCTTT. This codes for CASSIMRPGNTEAFF.

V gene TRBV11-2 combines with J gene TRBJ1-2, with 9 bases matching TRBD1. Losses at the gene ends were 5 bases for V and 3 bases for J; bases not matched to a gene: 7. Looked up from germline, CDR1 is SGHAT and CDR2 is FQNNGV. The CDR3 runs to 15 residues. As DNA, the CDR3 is TGTGCCAGCAGCCCTCGGACAGGGGTGTACTATGGCTACACCTTC. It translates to CASSPRTGVYYGYTF.

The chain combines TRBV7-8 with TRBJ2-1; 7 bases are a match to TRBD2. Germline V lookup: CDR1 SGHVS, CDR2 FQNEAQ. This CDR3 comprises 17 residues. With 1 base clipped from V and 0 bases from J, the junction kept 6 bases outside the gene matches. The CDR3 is CASSLVPLANSYNEQFF. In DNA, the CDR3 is TGTGCCAGCAGCTTAGTACCACTAGCGAACTCCTACAATGAGCAGTTCTTC.

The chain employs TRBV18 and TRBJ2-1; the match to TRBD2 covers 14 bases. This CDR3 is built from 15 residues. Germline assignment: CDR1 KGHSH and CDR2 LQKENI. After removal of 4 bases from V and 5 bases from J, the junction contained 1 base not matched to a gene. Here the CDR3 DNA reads TGTGCCAGCTCACGGGGACTAGCGGGAGACAATGAGCAGTTCTTC. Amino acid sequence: CASSRGLAGDNEQFF. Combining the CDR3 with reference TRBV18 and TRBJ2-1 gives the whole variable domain NAGVMQNPRHLVRRRGQEARLRCSPMKGHSHVYWYRQLPEEGLKFMVYLQKENIIDESGMPKERFSAEFPKEGPSILRIQQVVRGDSAAYFCASSRGLAGDNEQFFGPGTRLTVL.